Below, 11 T cell receptor beta chains from the same sample are listed, as sequenced in a study of control samples from healthy donors and cancer patients. Clones were read by immunoSEQ multiplex PCR, and TCRdb kept only the in-frame ones, dropping some. The sample includes roughly 170,000 clones, about 91% seen only once; the top ten take around 2%. The sequenced material came from blood. The receptors shown here come from a woman in her forties in good health.

The chain recombines TRBV6-1 with TRBJ1-5, with D perhaps matching TRBD1 (5 bases). Germline CDR1 reads MNHNS; CDR2 reads SASEGT. The CDR3 is 12 residues long. V was pared by 3 bases and J by 9 bases, with 9 bases between. CDR3 sequence (DNA): TGTGCCAGCAGTGAGGGACTTGGGCCCCAGCATTTT. It codes for CASSEGLGPQHF.

The V call is TRBV29-1, the J call TRBJ2-7; D remains ambiguous. The CDR3 totals 13 residues. Germline V gene sequence: CDR1 SQVTM, CDR2 ANQGSEA. Trimming stripped 3 bases from V and 6 bases from J, with 15 bases between. CDR3: CSVDLASEREQYF. Here the CDR3 DNA reads TGCAGCGTTGATCTCGCCAGCGAACGCGAGCAGTACTTC.

The gene calls are TRBV6-5 and TRBJ1-2; D not certain. This CDR3 is 13 amino acids long. V lost 2 bases, J lost 3 bases, and 7 bases lay in between. Germline V gives CDR1 MNHEY, CDR2 SVGAGI. The CDR3: CASSYGRDYGYTF. CDR3 DNA sequence: TGTGCCAGCAGTTACGGTCGGGACTATGGCTACACCTTC.

The chain employs TRBV25-1 and TRBJ1-3, with a possible D match to TRBD1 (5 bases). V dropped 0 bases and J dropped 0 bases, with 12 bases sitting between them. Per the germline V gene, CDR1 is MGHDK and CDR2 is SYGVNS. The CDR3 is 17 amino acids. The CDR3 is CASSEYFRGDSGNTIYF. The CDR3 nucleotides are TGTGCCAGCAGTGAATATTTTAGGGGAGACTCTGGAAACACCATATATTTT.

This sequence joins TRBV5-4 and TRBJ2-5; 8 bases fit TRBD1. V shed 4 bases and J 4 bases; nucleotides not matched to a gene: 9. The CDR3 has 15 amino acids. CDR1 SGHNT and CDR2 YYREEE come from the germline V gene (reference sequence). In nucleotides, the CDR3 is TGTGCCAGCAGCCCCCAAGACAGGGGCCGAGAGACCCAGTACTTC. This gives the protein CASSPQDRGRETQYF.

This clone has just one count. The chain links TRBV5-1 to TRBJ2-2; the D gene is possibly TRBD1 (6 bases). From germline, CDR1 is SGHRS and CDR2 YFSETQ. V lost 7 bases and J 5 bases, leaving 12 bases between the germline ends. The CDR3 sequence is 13 residues long. The CDR3 nucleotides read TGCGCCAGCTCCAGGGGCGCGACCGGGGAGCTGTTTTTT. This encodes CASSRGATGELFF. Variable domain in full (rest from reference TRBV5-1 and TRBJ2-2): KAGVTQTPRYLIKTRGQQVTLSCSPISGHRSVSWYQQTPGQGLQFLFEYFSETQRNKGNFPGRFSGRQFSNSRSEMNVSTLELGDSALYLCASSRGATGELFFGEGSRLTVL.

V gene TRBV6-5 combines with J gene TRBJ1-6; 9 bases align to TRBD1. In germline, CDR1 is MNHEY, CDR2 SVGAGI. CDR3 length: 15 residues. After removal of 10 bases from V and 7 bases from J, the junction contained 11 bases not matched to a gene. DNA for the CDR3: TGTGCCACCCCTGGGGGACAGGGCGACAATTCACCCCTCCACTTT. Its translation is CATPGGQGDNSPLHF.

The J gene is TRBJ1-1, the V gene TRBV7-9, with D maybe TRBD1 (5 bases). With 5 bases removed from V and 8 bases from J, the gap between germline ends came to 21 bases. The germline CDR1 and CDR2 sequences are SEHNR and FQNEAQ (reference sequence). This CDR3 spans 15 amino acids. CDR3 sequence: CASSPPGRGVGEAFF. CDR3 sequence (DNA): TGTGCCAGCAGCCCACCCGGCCGGGGGGTGGGGGAAGCTTTCTTT.

J is TRBJ1-6 and V is TRBV3-1 (or the pseudogene TRBV3-2), with 10 bases aligning to TRBD1. Germline V CDR1 and CDR2: LGHDT, YNNKEL (reference sequence). J was trimmed by 9 bases and V by 5 bases; bases with no gene match: 7. The CDR3 extends over 15 amino acids. The chain's CDR3 is CASSTTGGGGSPLHF. CDR3 nucleotides: TGTGCCAGCAGCACGACAGGGGGCGGAGGTTCACCCCTCCACTTT.

V and J are TRBV19 and TRBJ2-2, with 7 bases identical to TRBD2. The CDR3 runs to 11 residues. The V and J ends lost 8 bases and 7 bases, in that order; junction bases with no gene match: 1. Germline lookup yields CDR1 LNHDA and CDR2 SQIVND (reference sequence). The CDR3 reads CASLAVGELFF. CDR3 DNA sequence: TGTGCCAGTCTAGCGGTCGGGGAGCTGTTTTTT.

The rearrangement joins TRBV7-9 to TRBJ1-2; 8 bases map to TRBD1. The length of the CDR3 is 13 residues. V lost 5 bases, J lost 8 bases, and 7 bases stayed unmatched. Germline V gene data show CDR1 as SEHNR and CDR2 as FQNEAQ (reference sequence). CDR3: CASSPLTGEGYTF. The CDR3 coding sequence is TGTGCCAGCAGCCCCCTGACAGGGGAGGGCTACACCTTC.